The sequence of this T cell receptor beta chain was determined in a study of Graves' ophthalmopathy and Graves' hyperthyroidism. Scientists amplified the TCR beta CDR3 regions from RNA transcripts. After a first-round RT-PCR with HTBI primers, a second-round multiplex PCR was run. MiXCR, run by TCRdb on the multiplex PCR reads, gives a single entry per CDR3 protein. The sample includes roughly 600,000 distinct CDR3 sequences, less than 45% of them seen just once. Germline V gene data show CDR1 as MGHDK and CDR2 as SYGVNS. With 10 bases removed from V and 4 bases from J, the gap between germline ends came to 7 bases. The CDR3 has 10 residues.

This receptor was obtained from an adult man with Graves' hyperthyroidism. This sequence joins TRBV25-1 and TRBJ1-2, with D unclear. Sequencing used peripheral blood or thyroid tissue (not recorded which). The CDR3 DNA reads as TGTGCCACATTGCCCTATGGCTACACCTTC. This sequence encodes CATLPYGYTF.